Listed here are 24 T cell receptor beta chains from one sample, sequenced in a study of a mutant IDH1 vaccine in newly diagnosed glioma. Described time point: week 35, safety follow-up. Every vaccine dose comprised 300 ug of mutant IDH1 20-mer peptide plus topical imiquimod. Assay: immunoSEQ multiplex PCR; the TCRdb copy retains only in-frame clones and omits some. The data hold around 70,000 clones, with around nine tenths observed a single time. These receptors are not linked to any known antigen. Sequencing used PBMCs, obtained from a glioma patient whose treatment included an IDH1 peptide vaccine. The receptors shown here come from a young man with glioma.

The chain uses TRBV6-6 and TRBJ2-6; D not certain. Trimming pared 6 bases from V and 0 bases from J, leaving 9 bases between. Germline values: CDR1 MNHNY, CDR2 SVGAGI (reference sequence). CDR3 length: 15 residues. CDR3 nucleotide sequence: TGTGCCAGCAGCCCTGTCTCCTCTGGGGCCAACGTCCTGACTTTC. It specifies CASSPVSSGANVLTF.

The chain has TRBV18 and TRBJ1-1, with D tentatively TRBD1 (5 bases). Trimming removed 4 bases at V and 7 bases at J, with 16 bases between. The CDR3 runs 14 residues. The germline V gene has CDR1 KGHSH and CDR2 LQKENI. The CDR3 loop reads CASSRETRDGEAFF. CDR3 bases: TGTGCCAGCTCACGAGAAACTCGGGACGGTGAAGCTTTCTTT.

This chain joins TRBV6-6 and TRBJ2-3; 11 nucleotides align to TRBD1. Germline loops: CDR1 MNHNY, CDR2 SVGAGI (reference sequence). Unmatched junction bases numbered 8, after V lost 6 bases and J lost 3 bases. CDR3 length: 16 residues. The CDR3 is CASSSPRDRGTDTQYF. The DNA of the CDR3 is TGTGCCAGCAGCTCCCCCAGGGACAGGGGGACAGATACGCAGTATTTT.

A word on this clone: Other DNA sequences in the same sample also yield this CDR3. The V call is TRBV5-1, the J call TRBJ1-1; D perhaps matches TRBD1 (5 bases). From germline, CDR1 is SGHRS and CDR2 YFSETQ. There are 13 residues in the CDR3. Deletions cut 4 bases from V and 2 bases from J, with 9 bases between. CDR3 sequence reads: CASSLGGNTEAFF. The CDR3 DNA sequence: TGCGCCAGCAGCCTGGGGGGTAACACTGAAGCTTTCTTT.

The genes are TRBV19 and TRBJ1-1; D is undetermined. V was shortened by 10 bases and J by 4 bases, with 7 bases between the two germline ends. This CDR3 region has 10 residues. Germline V gene data show CDR1 as LNHDA and CDR2 as SQIVND (reference sequence). The CDR3: CATWATEAFF. The CDR3 coding sequence is TGTGCCACCTGGGCCACTGAAGCTTTCTTT.

The J gene is TRBJ1-2, the V gene TRBV6-6; TRBD1 matches 7 bases. The length of the CDR3 is 15 residues. The ends lost 5 bases at V and 2 bases at J; junction bases unmatched: 8. Germline assignment: CDR1 MNHNY and CDR2 SVGAGI (reference sequence). The CDR3 sequence: CASSNQGEVNYGYTF. DNA for the CDR3: TGTGCCAGCAGTAACCAGGGGGAGGTGAACTATGGCTACACCTTC.

The CDR3 nucleotides read TGCGCCAGCAGCCTTCCATCCTCCTACAATGAGCAGTTCTTC. It yields the protein CASSLPSSYNEQFF. The chain combines TRBV5-1 with TRBJ2-1; D unresolved. Germline values: CDR1 SGHRS, CDR2 YFSETQ. The CDR3 is 14 residues long. The V end was cut by 4 bases, the J end by 0 bases, with 8 bases between.

The V and J genes are TRBV4-3 and TRBJ2-2, with 9 bases matching TRBD2. Germline V gene data show CDR1 as LGHNA and CDR2 as YSLEER. The CDR3 totals 15 residues. J lost 8 bases, V lost 2 bases, and 6 bases had no gene match. CDR3 sequence: CASSQRAGGQGELFF. The CDR3 region has the DNA TGCGCCAGCAGCCAAAGAGCGGGGGGCCAGGGGGAGCTGTTTTTT.

The V and J genes are TRBV2 and TRBJ1-5, with TRBD1 identical over 7 bases. The CDR3 has 13 residues. Germline CDR1 SNHLY, CDR2 FYNNEI. V shed 5 bases and J 5 bases; nucleotides not matched to a gene: 3. The CDR3 reads CASSFDRDQPQHF. The CDR3 coding sequence is TGTGCCAGCAGTTTCGACAGGGATCAGCCCCAGCATTTT.

The chain has TRBV7-2 and TRBJ2-5; perhaps TRBD1 as D (6 bases). The CDR3 runs to 11 residues. The V gene lost 8 bases and the J gene lost 8 bases, with 12 bases spanning the gap. Looked up from germline, CDR1 is SGHTA and CDR2 is FQGNSA. The CDR3 protein is CASAEQGTQYF. CDR3 nucleotides: TGTGCCAGCGCAGAACAGGGAACCCAGTACTTC.

The chain is built from TRBV5-6 and TRBJ2-7; 7 nucleotides match TRBD1. V lost 4 bases, J lost 5 bases, and 6 bases stayed unmatched. This CDR3 comprises 13 residues. Germline V CDR1 and CDR2: SGHDT, YYEEEE. The CDR3 bases are TGTGCCAGCAGCCGGGGACAGCGGAACGAGCAGTACTTC. Translation: CASSRGQRNEQYF.

This CDR3 reads CASSVTSGGLDTQYF. The CDR3 DNA is TGTGCCAGCAGTGTAACTAGCGGGGGGTTGGATACGCAGTATTTT. The chain has TRBV6-4 and TRBJ2-3; TRBD2 aligns across 12 bases. CDR1 and CDR2 from the germline V gene are MRHNA and SNTAGT. The CDR3 has 15 residues. V gave up 4 bases and J gave up 6 bases; unmatched junction bases: 5.

The J gene is TRBJ2-7, the V gene TRBV5-5; 7 bases align to TRBD2. The CDR3 consists of 13 residues. Germline V gene sequence: CDR1 SGHKS, CDR2 YYEKEE (reference sequence). With V trimmed by 0 bases and J by 5 bases, 2 bases remained unmatched. The CDR3 spells CASSLGGGDEQYF. In DNA form, the CDR3 reads TGTGCCAGCAGCTTGGGTGGGGGGGACGAGCAGTACTTC.

The rearrangement links TRBV28 to TRBJ1-2; possible D gene TRBD1, 5 bases. Germline V gene data show CDR1 as MDHEN and CDR2 as SYDVKM. This CDR3 is 12 amino acids long. Trimming pared 4 bases from V and 7 bases from J, leaving 10 bases between. For the CDR3, the DNA is TGTGCCAGCAGTTCTCCCAGGGTTGGCTACACCTTC. Amino acid sequence: CASSSPRVGYTF.

This chain uses TRBV6-5 with TRBJ2-5; 9 positions agree with TRBD1. The CDR3 contains 15 residues. The ends lost 6 bases at V and 2 bases at J; junction bases unmatched: 7. The germline V gene encodes CDR1 MNHEY and CDR2 SVGAGI. Here the CDR3 reads CASRSYGTGQETQYF. The DNA for the CDR3 is TGTGCCAGCAGGTCATACGGGACAGGGCAAGAGACCCAGTACTTC.

The chain combines TRBV9 with TRBJ2-5; the match to TRBD2 covers 7 bases. The J call may be mistaken, given a closer DNA end match to TRBJ2-7. From germline, CDR1 is SGDLS and CDR2 YYNGEE. The CDR3 is made up of 13 amino acids. CDR3: CASSSPSGHEQYF. DNA for the CDR3: TGTGCCAGCAGCTCCCCTAGCGGACACGAGCAGTACTTC.

The chain couples TRBV7-8 to TRBJ1-1; D is unclear. Germline CDR1 and CDR2: SGHVS and FQNEAQ. The CDR3 sequence is 14 residues long. Trimming left V 2 bases short and J 1 base short, with 8 bases between. The CDR3 region has the DNA TGTGCCAGCAGCTTATCTGGCGGGAACACTGAAGCTTTCTTT. As protein: CASSLSGGNTEAFF.

V gene TRBV7-8 combines with J gene TRBJ2-3; D may be TRBD1 (6 bases). V lost 3 bases and J 4 bases, leaving 17 bases between the germline ends. The CDR3 length is 16 residues. CDR1 SGHVS and CDR2 FQNEAQ come from the germline V gene. The CDR3, as DNA: TGTGCCAGCAGCTTGGGAAGTAGACAGGTGCCAGATACGCAGTATTTT. Encoded protein: CASSLGSRQVPDTQYF.

V usage is TRBV6-5 and J usage is TRBJ1-5; D is unclear. CDR3 length: 13 residues. With 4 bases removed from V and 5 bases from J, the gap between germline ends came to 9 bases. Germline CDR1 MNHEY, CDR2 SVGAGI. CDR3 protein: CASSLSPYQPQHF. CDR3 coding DNA: TGTGCCAGCAGTTTATCGCCCTATCAGCCCCAGCATTTT.

The rearrangement links TRBV18 to TRBJ2-2, with 7 bases that match TRBD1. Looked up from germline, CDR1 is KGHSH and CDR2 is LQKENI. The junction had 11 bases not matched to a gene; V was cut back by 2 bases and J by 5 bases. The CDR3 contains 17 residues. CDR3 in amino acids: CASSPVRDSGLTGELFF. The CDR3 bases are TGTGCCAGCTCACCAGTTCGGGACAGTGGCTTGACCGGGGAGCTGTTTTTT.

V is TRBV5-1 and J is TRBJ1-6; maybe TRBD1 (5 bases). The germline CDR1 and CDR2 sequences are SGHRS and YFSETQ. Trimming removed 2 bases at V and 14 bases at J, with 23 bases between. This CDR3 comprises 16 residues. Here the CDR3 reads CASSFQPGRRFGSLHF. For the CDR3, the DNA is TGCGCCAGCAGCTTCCAACCGGGACGCCGCTTCGGGTCCCTCCACTTT.

This clone was observed once. The chain carries TRBV27 and TRBJ1-4; D remains ambiguous. CDR3 size: 12 residues. Germline-derived CDR1 and CDR2 are MNHEY and SMNVEV (reference sequence). Deletions cut 10 bases from V and 6 bases from J, with 12 bases between. CDR3: CATQTEHEKLFF. As DNA, the CDR3 is TGTGCCACCCAGACCGAGCATGAAAAACTGTTTTTT. Full variable domain (remainder filled in from reference TRBV27 and TRBJ1-4): EAQVTQNPRYLITVTGKKLTVTCSQNMNHEYMSWYRQDPGLGLRQIYYSMNVEVTDKGDVPEGYKVSRKEKRNFPLILESPSPNQTSLYFCATQTEHEKLFFGSGTQLSVL.

The V gene is TRBV5-1, the J gene TRBJ1-1; 9 nucleotides line up with TRBD1. Germline-derived CDR1 and CDR2 are SGHRS and YFSETQ. CDR3 length: 16 residues. Germline trimming cut 1 base from V and 1 base from J; bases unmatched to any gene: 5. Written as DNA, the CDR3 is TGCGCCAGCAGCTTGAAGCTGACAGGGGGGAACACTGAAGCTTTCTTT. Residues: CASSLKLTGGNTEAFF.

Notes on this clone: The limits of the CDR3 on the DNA are not certain, so only TCRdb's listed CDR3 is given. The V call is TRBV2, the J call TRBJ2-1; the table's D call of TRBD2 was not tested on the DNA. Germline V gene lookup returns CDR1 SNHLY and CDR2 FYNNEI. The CDR3 totals 16 residues, both ends included. The CDR3: CASSDFRGGFYNEQFF.